The entry that follows covers one TCR beta chain sequence. This record comes from a study of blood T cell repertoires in COVID-19. Method: immunoSEQ multiplex PCR; TCRdb's copy keeps in-frame clones and lacks some. This table has about 310,000 clones, around nine tenths appearing once. Deletions cut 3 bases from V and 2 bases from J, with 8 bases between. Germline loops: CDR1 SGHRS, CDR2 YFSETQ. CDR3 length equals 13 residues. The age range of participants was about 18 to 89 years, with residence in about two dozen US areas. Source material: PBMCs or T cells enriched from blood (not recorded which). The chain joins TRBV5-1 to TRBJ2-5; possibly TRBD2 for D (5 bases). The clonotype was recovered from a woman aged 35 to 49 who had recovered from COVID-19. In DNA form, the CDR3 reads TGCGCCAGCAGCTCAGGCGGGCAAGAGACCCAGTACTTC. Translation gives CASSSGGQETQYF.